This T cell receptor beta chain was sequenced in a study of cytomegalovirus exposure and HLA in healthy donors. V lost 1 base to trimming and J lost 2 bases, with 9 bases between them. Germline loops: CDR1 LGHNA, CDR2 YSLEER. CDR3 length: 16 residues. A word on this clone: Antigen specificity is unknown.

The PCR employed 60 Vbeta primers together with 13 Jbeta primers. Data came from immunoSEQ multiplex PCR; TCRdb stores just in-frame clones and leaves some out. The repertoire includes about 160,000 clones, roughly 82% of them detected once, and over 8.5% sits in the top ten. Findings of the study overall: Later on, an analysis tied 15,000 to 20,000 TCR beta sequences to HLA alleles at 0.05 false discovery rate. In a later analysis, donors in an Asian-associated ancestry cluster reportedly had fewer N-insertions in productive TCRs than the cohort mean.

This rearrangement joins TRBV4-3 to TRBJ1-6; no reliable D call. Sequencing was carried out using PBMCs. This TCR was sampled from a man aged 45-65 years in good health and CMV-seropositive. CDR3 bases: TGCGCCAGCAGCCAAGGAGCGGCACCCTATAATTCACCCCTCCACTTT. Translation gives CASSQGAAPYNSPLHF.